Shown below are 26 T cell receptor beta chains from a single sample sequenced in a study of T-cell memory formation after mild COVID-19. TCRdb called the 5' RACE reads again in MiXCR, with one record for every CDR3 protein. The sample records roughly 560,000 distinct CDR3 sequences, about a fifth being singletons. The sample taken for sequencing was PBMCs or a T cell subset sorted from them (not recorded which). Source of these receptors: an adult woman who had mild COVID-19 (a few samples of this study predate the infection). Cell type and time point are not known.

This clonotype was seen only a few times. The gene calls are TRBV13 and TRBJ1-1; 7 bases line up with TRBD1. Unmatched junction bases numbered 4, after V lost 8 bases and J lost 4 bases. There are 12 residues in the CDR3. Germline V CDR1 and CDR2: PRHDT, FYEKMQ (reference sequence). Written as DNA, the CDR3 is TGTGCCAGCCACTCAGGGGGCACTGAAGCTTTCTTT. Its translation: CASHSGGTEAFF.

The rearrangement links TRBV5-4 to TRBJ2-1; D is unclear. Trimming shortened V by 0 bases and J by 6 bases, and 13 bases separated the two germline ends. Germline lookup yields CDR1 SGHNT and CDR2 YYREEE (reference sequence). The length of the CDR3 is 15 residues. The CDR3 sequence: CASSLALGQANEQFF. For the CDR3, the DNA is TGTGCCAGCAGCTTGGCTTTAGGGCAGGCCAATGAGCAGTTCTTC.

The chain employs TRBV6-6 and TRBJ1-5; D may be TRBD1 (6 bases). Germline V gene sequence: CDR1 MNHNY, CDR2 SVGAGI (reference sequence). CDR3 length: 15 amino acids. V was shortened by 6 bases and J by 6 bases, with 18 bases between the two germline ends. CDR3 coding DNA: TGTGCCAGCAGCCTCATCCAGGGGAGAGCTCAGCCCCAGCATTTT. Amino acid sequence: CASSLIQGRAQPQHF.

This clonotype was observed a few times. CDR3 nucleotides: TGTGCCAGCAGCTTGGGTGTGGGATTTTACAATCAGCCCCAGCATTTT. Translated, it gives CASSLGVGFYNQPQHF. The rearrangement uses TRBV5-6 and TRBJ1-5; D is unclear. Per germline, CDR1 SGHDT and CDR2 YYEEEE. The CDR3 is 16 amino acids. V was pared by 0 bases and J by 3 bases, with 13 bases between.

This chain joins TRBV19 and TRBJ2-7; the D call may be TRBD1 or TRBD2 (5 bases each). This CDR3 contains 13 residues. The V end was cut by 3 bases, the J end by 7 bases, with 13 bases between. Germline V gene data show CDR1 as LNHDA and CDR2 as SQIVND (reference sequence). The CDR3 nucleotides are TGTGCCAGTAGTATGGGACGGGTCTCGGAGCAGTACTTC. Protein: CASSMGRVSEQYF.

V is TRBV5-1 and J is TRBJ1-2; the D gene is possibly TRBD1 (6 bases). Germline CDR1 and CDR2: SGHRS and YFSETQ. This CDR3 region has 15 residues. V was clipped by 4 bases and J by 5 bases, with 18 bases between them. CDR3 nucleotides: TGCGCCAGCAGCGCCGTCGGACAGCGAGGTTATGGCTACACCTTC. Encoded protein: CASSAVGQRGYGYTF.

This clonotype occurred many times. This sequence joins TRBV6-2 or TRBV6-3 and TRBJ1-1, with D perhaps TRBD1 (5 bases). CDR3 length: 14 residues. CDR1 and CDR2 (germline): MNHEY, SVGEGT. Trimming took off 0 bases at V and 3 bases at J, with 8 bases between the two ends. The CDR3 nucleotides are TGTGCCAGCAGTTACTCTCACAGGTACACTGAAGCTTTCTTT. It is translated as CASSYSHRYTEAFF.

This clonotype turned up a few times. V is TRBV29-1 and J is TRBJ1-1; D is undetermined. This CDR3 has 11 residues. Germline V gene data show CDR1 as SQVTM and CDR2 as ANQGSEA. The germline V and J ends were trimmed by 4 bases and 6 bases, with 9 bases remaining between them. CDR3 sequence: CSVVVVSEAFF. In nucleotides, the CDR3 is TGCAGCGTTGTTGTTGTTTCTGAAGCTTTCTTT.

This clonotype was recorded a few times. This sequence joins TRBV20-1 and TRBJ1-1, with a weak D call TRBD1 (5 bases). V dropped 0 bases and J dropped 4 bases, with 15 bases sitting between them. The V gene's germline CDR1 is DFQATT and CDR2 SNEGSKA (reference sequence). CDR3 length: 15 amino acids. CDR3 DNA: TGCAGTGCTAGAGATTGGCGGGACCCTGGCACTGAAGCTTTCTTT. As protein: CSARDWRDPGTEAFF.

V and J are TRBV4-1 and TRBJ1-4, with 7 positions matching TRBD1. Germline assignment: CDR1 MGHRA and CDR2 YSYEKL. J lost 5 bases, V lost 3 bases, and 6 bases had no gene match. CDR3 size: 15 residues. The CDR3 DNA follows: TGCGCCAGCAGCCATGGGGACAGCCTGAATGAAAAACTGTTTTTT. Translation: CASSHGDSLNEKLFF.

This chain joins TRBV19 and TRBJ2-7; D not certain. The CDR3 is 13 residues long. Looked up from germline, CDR1 is LNHDA and CDR2 is SQIVND (reference sequence). The V end lost 4 bases, the J end lost 4 bases, and 11 bases lay between the germline ends. The CDR3 protein is CASSNLGNYEQYF. DNA for the CDR3: TGTGCCAGTAGTAATCTGGGGAATTACGAGCAGTACTTC.

This clonotype was seen a few times. This chain uses TRBV7-3 with TRBJ2-7, with D possibly matching TRBD1 (5 bases). With 2 bases removed from V and 5 bases from J, the gap between germline ends came to 10 bases. This CDR3 has 13 amino acids. CDR1 is SGHTA, CDR2 FQGTGA, per germline. The CDR3 region has the DNA TGTGCCAGCAGCTTATCCCCAGGGAACGAGCAGTACTTC. Translated, it gives CASSLSPGNEQYF.

This chain uses TRBV4-2 with TRBJ2-5, with 12 bases that match TRBD2. The CDR3 has 15 residues. The V and J ends lost 4 bases and 4 bases, in that order; junction bases with no gene match: 4. Per germline, CDR1 LGHNA and CDR2 YNFKEQ. CDR3 loop: CASSLTSGGRETQYF. CDR3 nucleotides: TGTGCCAGCAGCCTCACTAGCGGGGGGCGAGAGACCCAGTACTTC.

The CDR3 is CASSPAEYTQYF. The DNA of the CDR3 is TGTGCCAGCTCACCGGCGGAGTATACGCAGTATTTT. V is TRBV18 and J is TRBJ2-3; no clear D gene. Trimming took off 3 bases at V and 7 bases at J, with 8 bases between the two ends. The CDR3 covers 12 residues. Germline V lookup: CDR1 KGHSH, CDR2 LQKENI.

This sequence joins TRBV20-1 and TRBJ2-7; D is undetermined. With 5 bases removed from V and 0 bases from J, the gap between germline ends came to 8 bases. Germline lookup yields CDR1 DFQATT and CDR2 SNEGSKA (reference sequence). This CDR3 is built from 12 residues. DNA for the CDR3: TGCAGTGCTTTGGGGATCTCCTACGAGCAGTACTTC. Its protein product is CSALGISYEQYF.

The chain links TRBV3-1 to TRBJ2-7; D possibly uses TRBD1 or TRBD2 (5 bases each). CDR1 and CDR2 from the germline V gene are LGHDT and YNNKEL (reference sequence). The V end was cut by 4 bases, the J end by 6 bases, with 19 bases between. This CDR3 contains 15 residues. In DNA form, the CDR3 reads TGTGCCAGCAGCCCCTCCCCCATGGGGGACCGCGAGCAGTACTTC. Its translation is CASSPSPMGDREQYF.

This clonotype was recorded a few times. CDR3 DNA: TGTGCCTGGAGTGTCCAACTAGCTTTGAATGAGCAGTTCTTC. Its translation is CAWSVQLALNEQFF. The chain couples TRBV30 to TRBJ2-1; possible D gene TRBD2, 6 bases. V was pared by 0 bases and J by 7 bases, with 13 bases between. Germline V gives CDR1 GTSNPN, CDR2 SVGIG (reference sequence). The CDR3 is 14 amino acids.

Only a few counts were recorded for this clonotype. The V call is TRBV12-3 or TRBV12-4, the J call TRBJ2-7; 9 positions match TRBD1. V lost 3 bases to trimming and J lost 2 bases; unmatched junction nucleotides: 2. The CDR3 has 14 residues. In DNA form, the CDR3 reads TGTGCCAGCAGTTTCGGGACAGGGCCCTACGAGCAGTACTTC. This encodes CASSFGTGPYEQYF.

Written as DNA, the CDR3 is TGTGCCAGCAGTTTCATATCCGCTCGGAGTGAGCAGTTCTTC. Translated: CASSFISARSEQFF. The chain employs TRBV3-1 and TRBJ2-1; D remains ambiguous. V was cut by 6 bases and J by 9 bases, with 18 bases left in between. The germline V gene encodes CDR1 LGHDT and CDR2 YNNKEL (reference sequence). This CDR3 comprises 14 residues.

This chain connects TRBV5-1 to TRBJ2-1; TRBD1 agrees at 8 bases. The CDR3 spans 15 residues. Germline V CDR1 and CDR2: SGHRS, YFSETQ. Losses at the gene ends were 4 bases for V and 7 bases for J; bases not matched to a gene: 10. CDR3: CASSPEGQVTNEQFF. The CDR3 nucleotides are TGCGCCAGCAGCCCGGAGGGACAGGTCACGAATGAGCAGTTCTTC.

The V and J genes are TRBV4-1 and TRBJ2-3; the D gene is possibly TRBD1 (6 bases). CDR3 size: 16 residues. The V gene lost 0 bases and the J gene lost 4 bases, with 14 bases spanning the gap. The germline CDR1 and CDR2 sequences are MGHRA and YSYEKL. The CDR3 nucleotides read TGCGCCAGCAGCCAAGAGAGAGGGGGAACGGCAGATACGCAGTATTTT. It yields the protein CASSQERGGTADTQYF.

There are a few counts of this clonotype. The genes are TRBV12-3 or TRBV12-4 and TRBJ2-5, with 7 bases matching TRBD1. J was trimmed by 1 base and V by 2 bases; bases with no gene match: 7. CDR3 length: 16 residues. For the CDR3, the DNA is TGTGCCAGCAGTTTATGGGGCAGGGGGAGCCAAGAGACCCAGTACTTC. As protein: CASSLWGRGSQETQYF.

This clonotype has a handful of counts. The chain combines TRBV3-1 with TRBJ2-3; 7 bases align to TRBD1. The CDR3 spans 18 residues. CDR1 and CDR2 from the germline V gene are LGHDT and YNNKEL (reference sequence). V shed 6 bases, J shed 4 bases, and the junction held 19 bases outside the gene matches. Written as DNA, the CDR3 is TGTGCCAGCAGGCAACGAGGGGGCGAAGAAAGGACCGCAGATACGCAGTATTTT. It is translated as CASRQRGGEERTADTQYF.

The chain is built from TRBV25-1 and TRBJ2-1; 12 nucleotides line up with TRBD2. Germline lookup yields CDR1 MGHDK and CDR2 SYGVNS. This CDR3 is built from 17 residues. The J segment lost 8 bases and the V segment lost 1 base, leaving 9 bases of the junction unmatched. Written as DNA, the CDR3 is TGTGCCAGCAGTGAATGGTCTAGCGGGGGGGGTCCCGATGAGCAGTTCTTC. It encodes CASSEWSSGGGPDEQFF.

The genes are TRBV3-1 and TRBJ2-1; 9 nucleotides match TRBD2. The CDR3 runs to 16 residues. Germline lookup yields CDR1 LGHDT and CDR2 YNNKEL (reference sequence). The trim removed 3 bases at V and 8 bases at J, leaving 11 bases unmatched. The CDR3 DNA reads as TGTGCCAGCAGCCAGCCGCTTGGGACTAGCCTCCATGAGCAGTTCTTC. Amino acids: CASSQPLGTSLHEQFF.

This clonotype came up a few times. The rearrangement uses TRBV2 and TRBJ2-2, with 7 bases that match TRBD2. CDR1 is SNHLY and CDR2 is FYNNEI in the germline V gene. With V trimmed by 2 bases and J by 6 bases, 9 bases remained unmatched. This CDR3 is built from 16 residues. Here the CDR3 reads CASSEMGGRDPGELFF. CDR3 nucleotide sequence: TGTGCCAGCAGTGAAATGGGCGGGAGAGACCCCGGGGAGCTGTTTTTT.